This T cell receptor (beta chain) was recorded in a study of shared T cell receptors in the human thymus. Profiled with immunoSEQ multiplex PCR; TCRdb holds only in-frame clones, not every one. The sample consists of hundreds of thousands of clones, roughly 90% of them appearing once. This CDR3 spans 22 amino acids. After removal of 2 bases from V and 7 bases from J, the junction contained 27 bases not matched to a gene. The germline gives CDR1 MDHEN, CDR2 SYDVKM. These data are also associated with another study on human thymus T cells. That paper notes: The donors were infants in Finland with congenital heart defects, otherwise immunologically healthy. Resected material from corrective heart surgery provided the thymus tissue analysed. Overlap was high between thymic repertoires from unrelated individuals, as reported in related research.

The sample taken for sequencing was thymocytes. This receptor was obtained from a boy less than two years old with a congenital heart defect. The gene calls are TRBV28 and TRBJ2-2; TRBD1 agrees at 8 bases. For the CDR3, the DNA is TGTGCCAGCAGTTTAGCCACCCCAGGGGGCACACGGACGGTGGTTAGTAACGGGGAGCTGTTTTTT. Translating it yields CASSLATPGGTRTVVSNGELFF.